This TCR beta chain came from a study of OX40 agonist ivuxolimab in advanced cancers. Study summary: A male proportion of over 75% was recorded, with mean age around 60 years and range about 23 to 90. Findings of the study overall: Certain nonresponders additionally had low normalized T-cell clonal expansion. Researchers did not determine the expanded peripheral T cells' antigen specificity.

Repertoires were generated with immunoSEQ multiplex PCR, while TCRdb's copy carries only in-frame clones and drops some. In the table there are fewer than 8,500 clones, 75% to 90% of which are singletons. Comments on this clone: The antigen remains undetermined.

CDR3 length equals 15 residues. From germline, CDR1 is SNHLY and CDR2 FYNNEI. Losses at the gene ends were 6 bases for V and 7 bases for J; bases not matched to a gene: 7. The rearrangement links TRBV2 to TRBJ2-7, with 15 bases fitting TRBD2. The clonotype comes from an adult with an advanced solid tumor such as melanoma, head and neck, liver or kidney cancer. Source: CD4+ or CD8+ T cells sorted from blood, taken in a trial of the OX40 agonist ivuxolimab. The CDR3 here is CASRGTSGGTREQYF. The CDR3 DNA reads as TGTGCCAGCAGGGGGACTAGCGGGGGGACCAGAGAGCAGTACTTC.